This entry lists 12 T cell receptor beta chains sequenced from one sample in a study of CD8+ T cells in alopecia areata (dated by TCRdb to the late 2010s). The time point label corresponds to: approximately 4 weeks on oral tofacitinib. Per the publication, the treatment or condition label means: oral pan-JAK inhibitor, 5-10 mg twice daily. Library construction relied on the immunoSEQ multiplex PCR assay. RNA was extracted from all samples and reverse transcribed into cDNA as template for TCR sequencing. Not all clones reach the TCRdb copy of this immuneACCESS table, which keeps in-frame sequences only. Checked studies attribute under half of the gap to unresolved V genes and leave the rest unexplained. This sample comprises over 150,000 clones, more than 55% of them detected only once. Approximately 3.5% of the sample is held by the ten biggest clonotypes. Sequenced here: CD4+ T cells sorted from blood, sampled at week 4, from a patient treated with tofacitinib. The receptors here all came from a human donor with alopecia areata.

The chain employs TRBV30 and TRBJ1-2, with TRBD1 matching over 7 bases. V shed 3 bases and J 2 bases; nucleotides not matched to a gene: 3. This CDR3 has 13 residues. Germline CDR1 and CDR2: GTSNPN and SVGIG (reference sequence). Here the CDR3 DNA reads TGTGCCTGGAGCAACAGGGGAAACTATGGCTACACCTTC. The encoded protein is CAWSNRGNYGYTF.

The chain is built from TRBV30 and TRBJ2-7; TRBD2 matches at 10 bases. The germline V gene encodes CDR1 GTSNPN and CDR2 SVGIG (reference sequence). With V trimmed by 3 bases and J by 1 base, 3 bases remained unmatched. The CDR3 is made up of 14 amino acids. The CDR3: CAWSPTSGSYEQYF. The CDR3 region has the DNA TGTGCCTGGAGCCCGACTAGCGGGTCCTACGAGCAGTACTTC. The whole variable domain, filled in from reference TRBV30 and TRBJ2-7, reads SQTIHQWPATLVQPVGSPLSLECTVEGTSNPNLYWYRQAAGRGLQLLFYSVGIGQISSEVPQNLSASRPQDRQFILSSKKLLLSDSGFYLCAWSPTSGSYEQYFGPGTRLTVT.

The sample holds a few counts of this clone. One junction end does not reproduce the germline sequence, and a read error may be involved. The V and J genes are TRBV6-6 and TRBJ1-2, with unresolved D. The CDR3 loop spans 13 amino acids. Germline V gene data show CDR1 as MNHNY and CDR2 as SVGAGI (reference sequence). The CDR3 DNA reads as TGTGCCAGCACTTACGTGGGGTCGGGTGGCTACACCTTC. Its protein product is CASTYVGSGGYTF.

The chain recombines TRBV7-3 with TRBJ2-3; 13 bases align to TRBD2. The CDR3 loop spans 17 amino acids. The germline CDR1 and CDR2 sequences are SGHTA and FQGTGA. V lost 5 bases, J lost 0 bases, and 5 bases stayed unmatched. The CDR3 sequence is CASSVGLAGFSTDTQYF. For the CDR3, the DNA is TGTGCCAGCAGCGTGGGACTAGCGGGGTTCAGCACAGATACGCAGTATTTT.

J is TRBJ1-5 and V is TRBV4-1; TRBD1 aligns across 7 bases. CDR1 is MGHRA and CDR2 is YSYEKL in the germline V gene. V lost 3 bases, J lost 5 bases, and 13 bases stayed unmatched. CDR3 length equals 17 residues. CDR3 amino acids: CASSQPAGGKEDQPQHF. CDR3 DNA sequence: TGCGCCAGCAGCCAGCCCGCAGGGGGAAAGGAGGATCAGCCCCAGCATTTT.

This chain joins TRBV30 and TRBJ1-1, with D maybe TRBD1 (6 bases). V was pared by 0 bases and J by 7 bases, with 15 bases between. The length of the CDR3 is 14 residues. The V gene's germline CDR1 is GTSNPN and CDR2 SVGIG (reference sequence). The CDR3 region has the DNA TGTGCCTGGAGTGTACTCTCAGGGGTGAATGAAGCTTTCTTT. It translates to CAWSVLSGVNEAFF.

The chain combines TRBV30 with TRBJ1-2, with a tentative D call TRBD1 (6 bases). The germline V and J ends were trimmed by 0 bases and 4 bases, with 18 bases remaining between them. This CDR3 comprises 16 residues. Looked up from germline, CDR1 is GTSNPN and CDR2 is SVGIG (reference sequence). CDR3 region: CAWSVGGPRQPYGYTF. CDR3 bases: TGTGCCTGGAGTGTAGGGGGGCCACGGCAACCCTATGGCTACACCTTC.

The chain is built from TRBV29-1 and TRBJ2-2; TRBD1 matches at 8 bases. The CDR3 has 14 residues. V was pared by 4 bases and J by 4 bases, with 5 bases of the junction left unmatched. The V gene's germline CDR1 is SQVTM and CDR2 ANQGSEA. The DNA of the CDR3 is TGCAGCGTTGGGAGACAGGGGCCCACCGGGGAGCTGTTTTTT. It codes for CSVGRQGPTGELFF.

The rearrangement joins TRBV2 to TRBJ1-5; D remains ambiguous. The CDR3 is 14 residues long. Trimming took off 1 base at V and 9 bases at J, with 13 bases between the two ends. The V gene's germline CDR1 is SNHLY and CDR2 FYNNEI. The CDR3: CASSEGMYAGPQHF. CDR3 sequence (DNA): TGTGCCAGCAGTGAAGGGATGTATGCGGGGCCCCAGCATTTT. Full variable domain (missing parts from reference TRBV2 and TRBJ1-5): EPEVTQTPSHQVTQMGQEVILRCVPISNHLYFYWYRQILGQKVEFLVSFYNNEISEKSEIFDDQFSVERPDGSNFTLKIRSTKLEDSAMYFCASSEGMYAGPQHFGDGTRLSIL.

V gene TRBV19 combines with J gene TRBJ1-2; TRBD1 matches at 7 bases. From germline, CDR1 is LNHDA and CDR2 SQIVND (reference sequence). Trimming at V came to 7 bases and at J to 4 bases, leaving 9 bases not matched to a gene. The CDR3 totals 14 residues. The CDR3 loop reads CASNIPGQSYGYTF. The CDR3 DNA reads TGTGCCAGTAATATCCCGGGACAGAGCTATGGCTACACCTTC.

This clone appeared a few times. The chain uses TRBV29-1 and TRBJ1-1, with D unclear. CDR3 size: 13 residues. Germline CDR1 SQVTM, CDR2 ANQGSEA. V gave up 3 bases and J gave up 2 bases, with 10 bases separating them. The CDR3: CSVDTRPNTEAFF. CDR3 in DNA: TGCAGCGTTGATACGAGGCCTAACACTGAAGCTTTCTTT.

The chain recombines TRBV4-1 with TRBJ1-1; weak D call: TRBD1 (5 bases). V was trimmed by 2 bases and J by 0 bases, leaving 10 bases between them. The germline V gene has CDR1 MGHRA and CDR2 YSYEKL. The CDR3 extends over 15 amino acids. The CDR3 here is CASSQMTALNTEAFF. The CDR3 coding sequence is TGCGCCAGCAGCCAAATGACAGCCTTGAACACTGAAGCTTTCTTT.